Reported below is one T cell receptor (beta chain). Germline V gives CDR1 SNHLY, CDR2 FYNNEI. Between the trimmed V and J ends, which lost 1 base and 15 bases, there was a span of 13 bases. There are 12 residues in the CDR3. Original methodology: Estimates of nucleated cell counts were drawn from the amplification of reference gene primers. The repertoire was sequenced with immunoSEQ multiplex PCR; TCRdb's copy has only in-frame clones and lacks some. V, J and clone size are those of that table, while D and trimming were read from the DNA. The data hold around 400,000 clones, with around 87% observed a single time. This entry comes from a study of blood T cell repertoires in COVID-19.

The chain uses TRBV2 and TRBJ2-1; D is unresolved. This receptor was taken from a woman in her sixties or seventies with COVID-19, enrolled during active disease. The sample taken for sequencing was peripheral blood. The CDR3 protein is CASSEVGQNPFF. In nucleotides, the CDR3 is TGTGCCAGCAGTGAAGTGGGCCAGAACCCGTTCTTC.